The next 32 T cell receptor beta chains were all read from a single sample in a study of shared clonotypes between healthy human individuals. Sequencing was performed with immunoSEQ multiplex PCR; in TCRdb, only in-frame clones are kept and a portion is missing. Here the sample spans about 2.4 million clones, roughly 93% being singletons. The sequenced sample consisted of naive CD4+ T cells from PBMCs. Subset meaning: CD45RA+ positively selected. These receptors came from a man aged 18 to 30 in good health. Some clones in this sample may be carry-over from other donors' samples.

The chain employs TRBV27 and TRBJ1-2, with D possibly matching TRBD1 (6 bases). CDR1 and CDR2 (germline): MNHEY, SMNVEV (reference sequence). V gave up 4 bases and J gave up 1 base, with 10 bases separating them. The CDR3 loop spans 14 amino acids. This CDR3 is CASSSNRVNYGYTF. As DNA, the CDR3 is TGTGCCAGCAGTTCAAACAGGGTTAACTATGGCTACACCTTC.

There are a few counts of this clone. The chain joins TRBV7-2 to TRBJ1-2; 7 bases match TRBD1. Germline V gene lookup returns CDR1 SGHTA and CDR2 FQGNSA. J was trimmed by 7 bases and V by 2 bases; bases with no gene match: 4. This CDR3 has 13 residues. CDR3 nucleotides: TGTGCCAGCAGCTTACAGGGGGACTCTGGCTACACCTTC. It codes for CASSLQGDSGYTF.

This clone has only a few counts. Other DNA sequences within the sample encode an identical CDR3. Here the CDR3 reads CASSEQPQHF. CDR3 in DNA: TGTGCCAGCAGTGAACAGCCCCAGCATTTT. This chain uses TRBV6-1 with TRBJ1-5; D is unresolved. V gave up 2 bases and J gave up 7 bases, with 0 bases separating them. Germline V gene sequence: CDR1 MNHNS, CDR2 SASEGT. The CDR3 length is 10 residues.

This chain links TRBV9 with TRBJ2-7, with 8 bases fitting TRBD2. Germline CDR1 reads SGDLS; CDR2 reads YYNGEE. Trimming removed 8 bases from V and 1 base from J; junction bases left unmatched: 5. This CDR3 has 13 residues. CDR3 sequence: CASGSGRSYEQYF. CDR3 nucleotide sequence: TGTGCCAGTGGGAGCGGGAGATCCTACGAGCAGTACTTC.

CDR3 residues: CASSSRGTGAYEQYF. CDR3 in DNA: TGTGCCAGCAGCTCCCGCGGGACAGGGGCCTACGAGCAGTACTTC. V usage is TRBV5-8 and J usage is TRBJ2-7; the match to TRBD1 covers 10 bases. There are 15 residues in the CDR3. The V segment lost 3 bases and the J segment 2 bases; nucleotides outside the gene matches: 5. The germline CDR1 and CDR2 sequences are SGHTS and YDEGEE.

This clone has just one count. The chain has TRBV28 and TRBJ1-2; 12 nucleotides line up with TRBD1. Germline CDR1 reads MDHEN; CDR2 reads SYDVKM. The length of the CDR3 is 16 residues. V shed 8 bases and J 7 bases; nucleotides not matched to a gene: 14. CDR3 sequence: CASYSTGTGGRGGYTF. The CDR3 nucleotides are TGTGCCAGCTACTCGACTGGGACAGGGGGCCGGGGTGGCTACACCTTC.

The chain is built from TRBV29-1 and TRBJ2-1; D is possibly TRBD2 (7 bases). Germline V gene sequence: CDR1 SQVTM, CDR2 ANQGSEA. The CDR3 length is 15 residues. V shed 5 bases and J shed 2 bases, with 16 bases lying between them. The CDR3 sequence is CSVSPTGGPYNEQFF. The CDR3 DNA reads TGCAGCGTTAGTCCGACGGGGGGCCCCTACAATGAGCAGTTCTTC.

The chain combines TRBV7-9 with TRBJ1-1, with no clear D. V lost 3 bases and J lost 1, with 6 bases in between. This CDR3 is 13 amino acids long. Germline V lookup: CDR1 SEHNR, CDR2 FQNEAQ (reference sequence). The CDR3: CASSFQANTEAFF. CDR3 coding DNA: TGTGCCAGCAGCTTCCAAGCGAACACTGAAGCTTTCTTT.

This chain uses TRBV19 with TRBJ1-3; the D is unclear. The V gene's germline CDR1 is LNHDA and CDR2 SQIVND (reference sequence). The CDR3 spans 13 residues. Trimming removed 4 bases at V and 0 bases at J, with 4 bases between. CDR3 coding DNA: TGTGCCAGTAGTAGCCTCTCTGGAAACACCATATATTTT. It encodes CASSSLSGNTIYF.

This chain links TRBV5-1 with TRBJ2-4, with D unresolved. V lost 2 bases and J 7 bases, leaving 13 bases between the germline ends. The CDR3 sequence is 14 residues long. CDR1 is SGHRS and CDR2 is YFSETQ in the germline V gene. The CDR3 DNA sequence: TGCGCCAGCAGCTTTTCCTCGTATGGTAACATTCAGTACTTC. This gives the protein CASSFSSYGNIQYF.

This rearrangement joins TRBV11-2 to TRBJ2-2, with 8 bases that match TRBD1. The CDR3 is 15 residues long. With V trimmed by 4 bases and J by 6 bases, 7 bases remained unmatched. From germline, CDR1 is SGHAT and CDR2 FQNNGV. CDR3 nucleotide sequence: TGTGCCAGCAGCTCTACCTCGGACAGGGCCGGGGAGCTGTTTTTT. Translating gives CASSSTSDRAGELFF.

The table lists this clone with a count of one. The chain joins TRBV19 to TRBJ2-2, with no clear D. The CDR3 has 14 amino acids. V was pared by 3 bases and J by 4 bases, with 9 bases between. Germline V CDR1 and CDR2: LNHDA, SQIVND (reference sequence). CDR3 bases: TGTGCCAGTAGTATCGTGATGGCCACCGGGGAGCTGTTTTTT. Amino acids: CASSIVMATGELFF.

The chain combines TRBV4-3 with TRBJ1-1; the match to TRBD1 covers 7 bases. This CDR3 has 14 residues. CDR1 is LGHNA and CDR2 is YSLEER in the germline V gene. V shed 4 bases and J 4 bases; nucleotides not matched to a gene: 6. The CDR3 loop reads CASSPQGGSTEAFF. CDR3 in DNA: TGCGCCAGCAGCCCCCAGGGGGGGAGCACTGAAGCTTTCTTT.

As DNA, the CDR3 is TGTGCCACCGGTCCGCCGCCTCCCACAGATACGCAGTATTTT. Its protein is CATGPPPPTDTQYF. The chain joins TRBV15 to TRBJ2-3; D not resolved. V lost 8 bases and J 2 bases, leaving 14 bases between the germline ends. CDR1 and CDR2 from the germline V gene are LNHNV and YYDKDF (reference sequence). The CDR3 contains 14 residues. The variable domain in full, with the rest retrieved from reference TRBV15 and TRBJ2-3, is DAMVIQNPRYQVTQFGKPVTLSCSQTLNHNVMYWYQQKSSQAPKLLFHYYDKDFNNEADTPDNFQSRRPNTSFCFLDIRSPGLGDTAMYLCATGPPPPTDTQYFGPGTRLTVL.

The chain combines TRBV7-6 with TRBJ1-4, with D possibly matching TRBD1 (5 bases). The CDR3 is made up of 15 amino acids. In germline, CDR1 is SGHVS, CDR2 FNYEAQ. V dropped 2 bases and J dropped 7 bases, with 14 bases sitting between them. This chain's CDR3 is CASSLLAAGGEKLFF. The CDR3 DNA is TGTGCCAGCAGCTTACTGGCAGCCGGGGGTGAAAAACTGTTTTTT.

This sequence joins TRBV2 and TRBJ1-5; D is perhaps TRBD1 (6 bases). Per germline, CDR1 SNHLY and CDR2 FYNNEI. CDR3 length equals 14 residues. The germline V and J ends were trimmed by 4 bases and 6 bases, with 13 bases remaining between them. The CDR3 is CASSVGAGGQPQHF. CDR3 sequence (DNA): TGTGCCAGCAGTGTGGGGGCAGGTGGTCAGCCCCAGCATTTT.

The DNA of the CDR3 is TGTGCCAGCAGCTTGGGCACCGGGACCGCGTATGGCTACACCTTC. Protein sequence: CASSLGTGTAYGYTF. This chain connects TRBV5-4 to TRBJ1-2; the D gene is possibly TRBD1 (5 bases). The CDR3 contains 15 residues. With 0 bases removed from V and 5 bases from J, the gap between germline ends came to 14 bases. From germline, CDR1 is SGHNT and CDR2 YYREEE (reference sequence).

The chain joins TRBV6-1 to TRBJ1-2, with a possible D match to TRBD1 (6 bases). The CDR3 has 15 amino acids. V was cut by 1 base and J by 4 bases, with 13 bases left in between. Germline assignment: CDR1 MNHNS and CDR2 SASEGT. CDR3 amino acids: CASSEGSTGFYGYTF. The CDR3 region has the DNA TGTGCCAGCAGTGAAGGGTCGACAGGTTTCTATGGCTACACCTTC.

The chain recombines TRBV4-1 with TRBJ1-4; possible D gene TRBD1, 5 bases. Germline CDR1 and CDR2: MGHRA and YSYEKL. Trimming pared 0 bases from V and 8 bases from J, leaving 19 bases between. This CDR3 is 17 amino acids long. The CDR3 loop reads CASSQDFRRAVGEKLFF. Written as DNA, the CDR3 is TGCGCCAGCAGCCAAGATTTTCGCAGGGCGGTCGGGGAAAAACTGTTTTTT.

The V and J genes are TRBV28 and TRBJ1-5, with D uncertain. CDR3 length: 19 residues. Trimming took off 3 bases at V and 0 bases at J, with 21 bases between the two ends. Germline loops: CDR1 MDHEN, CDR2 SYDVKM. CDR3 sequence reads: CASSLETALLVYSNQPQHF. The CDR3 coding sequence is TGTGCCAGCAGTTTGGAAACAGCCCTTCTCGTCTATAGCAATCAGCCCCAGCATTTT.

The chain has TRBV5-1 and TRBJ1-6; 7 positions match TRBD1. Germline CDR1 is SGHRS and CDR2 is YFSETQ. The CDR3 extends over 14 amino acids. With V trimmed by 2 bases and J by 7 bases, 3 bases remained unmatched. Here the CDR3 reads CASSLDRENSPLHF. In nucleotides, the CDR3 is TGCGCCAGCAGCTTAGACAGGGAGAATTCACCCCTCCACTTT. The whole variable domain, filled in from reference TRBV5-1 and TRBJ1-6, reads KAGVTQTPRYLIKTRGQQVTLSCSPISGHRSVSWYQQTPGQGLQFLFEYFSETQRNKGNFPGRFSGRQFSNSRSEMNVSTLELGDSALYLCASSLDRENSPLHFGNGTRLTVT.

The chain is built from TRBV28 and TRBJ1-5; D may be TRBD1 (6 bases). The length of the CDR3 is 15 residues. Germline values: CDR1 MDHEN, CDR2 SYDVKM. V lost 5 bases and J 1 base, leaving 12 bases between the germline ends. CDR3 bases: TGTGCCAGCAGTCCGGTCGGACAGAGCAATCAGCCCCAGCATTTT. It codes for CASSPVGQSNQPQHF.

V and J are TRBV7-9 and TRBJ1-2; a possible D gene is TRBD1 (5 bases). The germline V gene encodes CDR1 SEHNR and CDR2 FQNEAQ (reference sequence). The ends were cut back, 5 bases at V and 7 bases at J, with 14 bases in the middle. There are 13 residues in the CDR3. The DNA for the CDR3 is TGTGCCAGCAGCACCCAGGGAGGTCTTGGCTACACCTTC. Its protein product is CASSTQGGLGYTF.

V is TRBV5-1 and J is TRBJ2-7; 7 bases match TRBD2. Per germline, CDR1 SGHRS and CDR2 YFSETQ. The J segment lost 3 bases and the V segment lost 5 bases, leaving 8 bases of the junction unmatched. The CDR3 covers 14 residues. CDR3 bases: TGCGCCAGCAGTACCGTGGGAGGGAACTACGAGCAGTACTTC. Encoded protein: CASSTVGGNYEQYF.

The chain uses TRBV2 and TRBJ2-5, with 7 bases that match TRBD1. Germline V gene sequence: CDR1 SNHLY, CDR2 FYNNEI. With 6 bases clipped from V and 2 bases from J, the junction kept 3 bases outside the gene matches. This CDR3 spans 13 amino acids. The CDR3 nucleotides are TGTGCCAGCAGGGGGACAGAACAAGAGACCCAGTACTTC. Protein product: CASRGTEQETQYF.

The chain links TRBV28 to TRBJ1-4, with D perhaps matching TRBD1 (5 bases). Germline CDR1 MDHEN, CDR2 SYDVKM. The CDR3 loop spans 13 amino acids. V was clipped by 2 bases and J by 7 bases, with 8 bases between them. In DNA, the CDR3 is TGTGCCAGCAGTTTAACCGGGGCTGAAAAACTGTTTTTT. Translated, it gives CASSLTGAEKLFF.

The chain couples TRBV6-1 to TRBJ2-1, with 9 bases identical to TRBD1. The CDR3 covers 16 residues. J lost 7 bases, V lost 4 bases, and 11 bases had no gene match. CDR1 and CDR2 (germline): MNHNS, SASEGT. CDR3 sequence reads: CASSAPPGQGGNEQFF. CDR3 DNA sequence: TGTGCCAGCAGTGCACCACCGGGACAGGGTGGGAATGAGCAGTTCTTC.

The chain is built from TRBV18 and TRBJ2-1; possibly TRBD1 for D (6 bases). The CDR3 spans 17 residues. Germline-derived CDR1 and CDR2 are KGHSH and LQKENI. V was pared by 3 bases and J by 0 bases, with 15 bases between. CDR3 in DNA: TGTGCCAGCTCACCGCCCACAGGGACGGCCTCCTACAATGAGCAGTTCTTC. Translated: CASSPPTGTASYNEQFF.

The chain uses TRBV4-1 and TRBJ2-2; no definite D call. V lost 1 base and J 0 bases, leaving 9 bases between the germline ends. This CDR3 region has 16 residues. CDR1 and CDR2 from the germline V gene are MGHRA and YSYEKL. The CDR3 here is CASSQGWLANTGELFF. DNA for the CDR3: TGCGCCAGCAGCCAAGGTTGGTTGGCGAACACCGGGGAGCTGTTTTTT.

V gene TRBV7-8 combines with J gene TRBJ1-5; a possible D gene is TRBD1 (6 bases). Germline values: CDR1 SGHVS, CDR2 FQNEAQ. Trimming left V 0 bases short and J 4 bases short, with 13 bases between. CDR3 length: 16 residues. The CDR3 loop is CASSLAWSGVNQPQHF. In DNA, the CDR3 is TGTGCCAGCAGCTTAGCGTGGTCAGGGGTGAATCAGCCCCAGCATTTT.

The chain employs TRBV7-2 and TRBJ1-1; D is unresolved. CDR3 length: 15 amino acids. V was pared by 0 bases and J by 1 base, with 9 bases between. Germline V gives CDR1 SGHTA, CDR2 FQGNSA. Here the CDR3 reads CASSLAPRENTEAFF. The CDR3 DNA reads TGTGCCAGCAGCTTAGCACCGAGGGAGAACACTGAAGCTTTCTTT.

The chain links TRBV5-1 to TRBJ1-4, with D perhaps TRBD1 (5 bases). The V end was cut by 3 bases, the J end by 3 bases, with 12 bases between. CDR1 is SGHRS and CDR2 is YFSETQ in the germline V gene. CDR3 size: 15 residues. The CDR3 protein is CASSSVGEANEKLFF. In DNA form, the CDR3 reads TGCGCCAGCAGCTCTGTGGGGGAGGCTAATGAAAAACTGTTTTTT.